This T cell receptor beta chain was sequenced for a study of shared clonotypes between healthy human individuals. This CDR3 has 15 amino acids. The germline V and J ends were trimmed by 7 bases and 0 bases, with 13 bases remaining between them. Germline V CDR1 and CDR2: MDHEN, SYDVKM. The repertoire was sequenced with immunoSEQ multiplex PCR; TCRdb's copy has only in-frame clones and lacks some. This table holds over 950,000 clones, 77% found once. Sequences were obtained from memory CD4+ T cells from PBMCs. Subset noted: CD45RA-negative fraction. V usage is TRBV28 and J usage is TRBJ2-4; D is perhaps TRBD2 (5 bases). The sequence derives from a young man in good health. Some clones in this sample may be carry-over from other donors' samples. The CDR3 sequence is CASNDGGIAKNIQYF. The CDR3, as DNA: TGTGCCAGCAATGACGGAGGAATAGCCAAAAACATTCAGTACTTC.